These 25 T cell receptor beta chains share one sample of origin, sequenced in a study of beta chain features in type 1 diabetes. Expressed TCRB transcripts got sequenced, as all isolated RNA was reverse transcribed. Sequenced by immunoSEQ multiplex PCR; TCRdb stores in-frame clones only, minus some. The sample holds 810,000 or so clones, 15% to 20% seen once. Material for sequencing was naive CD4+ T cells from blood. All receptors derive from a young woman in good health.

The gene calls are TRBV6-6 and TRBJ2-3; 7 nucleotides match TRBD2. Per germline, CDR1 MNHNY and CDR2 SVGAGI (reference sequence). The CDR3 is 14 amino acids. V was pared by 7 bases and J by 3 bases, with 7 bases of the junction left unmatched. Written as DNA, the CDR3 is TGTGCCAGCAATCTCCTAGCGGAAACAGATACGCAGTATTTT. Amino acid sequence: CASNLLAETDTQYF.

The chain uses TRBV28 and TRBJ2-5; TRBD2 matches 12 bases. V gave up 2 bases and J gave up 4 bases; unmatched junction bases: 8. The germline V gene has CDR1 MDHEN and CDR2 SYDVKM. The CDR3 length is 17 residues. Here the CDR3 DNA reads TGTGCCAGCAGTTTACCCTCTAGCGGGAGGGATCGAGAGACCCAGTACTTC. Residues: CASSLPSSGRDRETQYF.

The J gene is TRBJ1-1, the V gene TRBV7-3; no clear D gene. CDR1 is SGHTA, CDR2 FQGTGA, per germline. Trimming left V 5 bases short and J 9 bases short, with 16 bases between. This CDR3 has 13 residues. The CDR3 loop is CASSPDGPTKAFF. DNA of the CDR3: TGTGCCAGCAGCCCCGATGGGCCGACGAAAGCTTTCTTT.

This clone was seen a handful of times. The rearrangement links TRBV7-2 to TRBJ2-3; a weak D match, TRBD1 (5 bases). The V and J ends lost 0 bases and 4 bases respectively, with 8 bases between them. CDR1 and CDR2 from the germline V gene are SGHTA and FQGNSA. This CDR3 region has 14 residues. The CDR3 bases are TGTGCCAGCAGCTTAGCGGCAGGGTCAGATACGCAGTATTTT. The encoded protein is CASSLAAGSDTQYF.

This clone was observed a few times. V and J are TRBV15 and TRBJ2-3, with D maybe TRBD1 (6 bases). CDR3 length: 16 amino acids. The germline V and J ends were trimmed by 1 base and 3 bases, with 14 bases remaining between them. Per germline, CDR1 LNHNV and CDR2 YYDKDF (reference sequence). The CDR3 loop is CATSRVPGHTTDTQYF. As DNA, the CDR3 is TGTGCCACCAGCAGAGTCCCGGGACACACAACAGATACGCAGTATTTT.

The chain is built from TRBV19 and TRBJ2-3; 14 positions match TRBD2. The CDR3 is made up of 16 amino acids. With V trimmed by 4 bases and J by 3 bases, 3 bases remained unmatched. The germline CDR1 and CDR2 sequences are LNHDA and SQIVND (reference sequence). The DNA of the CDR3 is TGTGCCAGTAGTACACGACTAGCGGGAGGGACAGATACGCAGTATTTT. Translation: CASSTRLAGGTDTQYF.

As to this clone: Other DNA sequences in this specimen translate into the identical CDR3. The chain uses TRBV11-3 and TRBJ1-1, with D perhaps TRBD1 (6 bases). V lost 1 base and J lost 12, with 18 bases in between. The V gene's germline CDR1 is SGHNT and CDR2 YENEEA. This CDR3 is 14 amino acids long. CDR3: CASSLVPGGTKTFF. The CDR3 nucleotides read TGTGCCAGCAGCTTAGTCCCGGGAGGGACAAAGACTTTCTTT.

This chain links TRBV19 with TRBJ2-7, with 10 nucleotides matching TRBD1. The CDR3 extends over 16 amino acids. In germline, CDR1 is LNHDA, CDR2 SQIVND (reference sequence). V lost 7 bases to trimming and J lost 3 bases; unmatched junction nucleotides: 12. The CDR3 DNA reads TGTGCCAGTACCAGCAGGCCGGGACAGGGGTTCTACGAGCAGTACTTC. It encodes CASTSRPGQGFYEQYF.

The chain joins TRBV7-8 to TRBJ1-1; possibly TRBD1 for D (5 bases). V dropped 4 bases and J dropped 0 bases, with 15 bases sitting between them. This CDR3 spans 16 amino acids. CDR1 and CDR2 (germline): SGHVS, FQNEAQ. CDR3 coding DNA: TGTGCCAGCAGCTCCCGGGCCCGGGGACTGAACACTGAAGCTTTCTTT. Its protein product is CASSSRARGLNTEAFF.

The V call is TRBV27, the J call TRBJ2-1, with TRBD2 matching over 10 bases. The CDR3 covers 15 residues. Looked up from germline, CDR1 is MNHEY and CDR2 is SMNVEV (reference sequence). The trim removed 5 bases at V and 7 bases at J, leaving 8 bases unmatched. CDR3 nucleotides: TGTGCCAGCAGTCGAGGGACTAGCGCTAAGAATGAGCAGTTCTTC. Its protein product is CASSRGTSAKNEQFF.

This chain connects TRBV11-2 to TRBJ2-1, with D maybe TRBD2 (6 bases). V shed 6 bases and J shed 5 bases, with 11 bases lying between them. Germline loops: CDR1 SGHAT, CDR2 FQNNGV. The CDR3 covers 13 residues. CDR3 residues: CASSRGVNNEQFF. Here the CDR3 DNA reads TGTGCCAGCAGTCGCGGGGTGAACAATGAGCAGTTCTTC.

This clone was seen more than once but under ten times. Here the CDR3 reads CATSRSGTVTYEQYF. The CDR3 region has the DNA TGTGCCACCAGCAGAAGCGGGACAGTGACCTACGAGCAGTACTTC. The chain recombines TRBV15 with TRBJ2-7; D might be TRBD1 or TRBD2, each matching 7 bases. V lost 2 bases and J 2 bases, leaving 13 bases between the germline ends. Germline lookup yields CDR1 LNHNV and CDR2 YYDKDF (reference sequence). This CDR3 region has 15 residues.

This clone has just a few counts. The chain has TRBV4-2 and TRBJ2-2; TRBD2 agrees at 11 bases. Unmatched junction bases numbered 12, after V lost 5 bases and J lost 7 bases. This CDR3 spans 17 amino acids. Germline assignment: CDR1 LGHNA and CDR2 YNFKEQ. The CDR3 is CASSKVLAGEGVGELFF. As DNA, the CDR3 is TGTGCCAGCAGCAAAGTACTAGCGGGAGAGGGGGTCGGGGAGCTGTTTTTT.

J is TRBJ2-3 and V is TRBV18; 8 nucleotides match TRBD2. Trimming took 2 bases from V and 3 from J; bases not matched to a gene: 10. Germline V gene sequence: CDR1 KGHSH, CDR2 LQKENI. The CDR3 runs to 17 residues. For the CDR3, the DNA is TGTGCCAGCTCACCATTGCGAACGGGAGGGGGGACAGATACGCAGTATTTT. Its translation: CASSPLRTGGGTDTQYF.

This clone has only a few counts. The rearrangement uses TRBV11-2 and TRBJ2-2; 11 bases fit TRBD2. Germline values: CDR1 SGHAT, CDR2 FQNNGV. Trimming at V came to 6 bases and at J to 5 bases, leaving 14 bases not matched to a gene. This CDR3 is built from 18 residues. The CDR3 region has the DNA TGTGCCAGCAGGCCACTAGCGGGAGCCCCGCGATGGACCGGGGAGCTGTTTTTT. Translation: CASRPLAGAPRWTGELFF.

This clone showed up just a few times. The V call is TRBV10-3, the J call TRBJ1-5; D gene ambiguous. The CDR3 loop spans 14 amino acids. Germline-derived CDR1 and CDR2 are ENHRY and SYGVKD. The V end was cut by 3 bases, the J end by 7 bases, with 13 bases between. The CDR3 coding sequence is TGTGCCATCAGTGAAACCTTGGGAGAGCAGCCCCAGCATTTT. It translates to CAISETLGEQPQHF.

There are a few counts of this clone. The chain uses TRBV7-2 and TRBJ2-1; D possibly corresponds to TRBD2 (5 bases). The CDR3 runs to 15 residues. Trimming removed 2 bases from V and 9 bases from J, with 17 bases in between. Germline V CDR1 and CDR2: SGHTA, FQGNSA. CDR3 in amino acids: CASSLLGVGHSEQFF. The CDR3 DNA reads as TGTGCCAGCAGCTTACTGGGAGTAGGTCACTCTGAGCAGTTCTTC.

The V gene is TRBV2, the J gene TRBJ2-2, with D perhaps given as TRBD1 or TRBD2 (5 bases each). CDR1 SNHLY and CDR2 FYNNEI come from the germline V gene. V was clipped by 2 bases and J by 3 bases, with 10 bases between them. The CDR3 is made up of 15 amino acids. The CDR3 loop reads CASSESGPYTGELFF. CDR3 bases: TGTGCCAGCAGTGAATCGGGACCGTACACCGGGGAGCTGTTTTTT.

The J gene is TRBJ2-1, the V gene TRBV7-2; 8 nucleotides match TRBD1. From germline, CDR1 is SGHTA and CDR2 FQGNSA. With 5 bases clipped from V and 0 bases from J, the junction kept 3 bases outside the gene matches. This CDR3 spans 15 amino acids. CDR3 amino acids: CASSMGQDSYNEQFF. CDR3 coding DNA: TGTGCCAGCAGCATGGGACAGGACTCCTACAATGAGCAGTTCTTC.

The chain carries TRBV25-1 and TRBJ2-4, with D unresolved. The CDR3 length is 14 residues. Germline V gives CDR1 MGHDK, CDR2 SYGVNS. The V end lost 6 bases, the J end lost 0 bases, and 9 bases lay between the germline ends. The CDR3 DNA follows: TGTGCCAGCAGCCCTGGGCTAGCCAAAAACATTCAGTACTTC. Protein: CASSPGLAKNIQYF.

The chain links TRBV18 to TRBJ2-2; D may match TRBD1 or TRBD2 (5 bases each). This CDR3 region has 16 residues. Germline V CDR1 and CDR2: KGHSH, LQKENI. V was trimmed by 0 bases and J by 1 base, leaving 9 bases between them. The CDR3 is CASSPPGRVNTGELFF. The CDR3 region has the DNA TGTGCCAGCTCACCACCGGGACGAGTGAACACCGGGGAGCTGTTTTTT.

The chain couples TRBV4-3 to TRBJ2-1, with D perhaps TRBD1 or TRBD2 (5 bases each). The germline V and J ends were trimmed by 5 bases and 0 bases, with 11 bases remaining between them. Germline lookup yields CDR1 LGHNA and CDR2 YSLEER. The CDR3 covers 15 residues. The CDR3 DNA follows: TGCGCCAGCAGCAGGGACCACGACTCCTACAATGAGCAGTTCTTC. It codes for CASSRDHDSYNEQFF.

Here the CDR3 DNA reads TGCAGCGTAACTAGCGGACAGGGGTTAAAAGCTTTCTTT. Amino acids: CSVTSGQGLKAFF. The chain recombines TRBV29-1 with TRBJ1-1, with 9 bases identical to TRBD1. The CDR3 runs to 13 residues. In germline, CDR1 is SQVTM, CDR2 ANQGSEA. V lost 6 bases and J lost 9; bases outside the gene matches: 11. Based on the CDR3 plus reference TRBV29-1 and TRBJ1-1, the full variable domain is SAVISQKPSRDICQRGTSLTIQCQVDSQVTMMFWYRQQPGQSLTLIATANQGSEATYESGFVIDKFPISRPNLTFSTLTVSNMSPEDSSIYLCSVTSGQGLKAFFGQGTRLTVV.

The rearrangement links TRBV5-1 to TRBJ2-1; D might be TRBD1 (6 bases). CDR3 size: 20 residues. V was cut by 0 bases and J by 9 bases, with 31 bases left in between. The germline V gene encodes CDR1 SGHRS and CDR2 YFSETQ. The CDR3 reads CASSLAPPGTQTGGHGEQFF. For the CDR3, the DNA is TGCGCCAGCAGCTTGGCCCCCCCGGGGACACAGACCGGAGGTCACGGTGAGCAGTTCTTC.

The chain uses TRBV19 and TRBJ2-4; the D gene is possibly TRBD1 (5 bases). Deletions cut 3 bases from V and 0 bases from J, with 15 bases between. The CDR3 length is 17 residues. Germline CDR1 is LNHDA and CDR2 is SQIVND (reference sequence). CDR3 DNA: TGTGCCAGTAGTATTCCCGACAGACCGATAGCCAAAAACATTCAGTACTTC. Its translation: CASSIPDRPIAKNIQYF.